This paragraph covers one T cell receptor (beta chain) sequence. These data are taken from a study of patients and donors after allogeneic stem cell transplantation. One entry per CDR3 protein, called by TCRdb with MiXCR from the RT-PCR reads. In the table there are around 200,000 distinct CDR3 sequences, around two fifths of which are singletons. The CDR3 loop spans 14 amino acids. V was pared by 0 bases and J by 5 bases, with 8 bases between. This sequence originates from a human donor who was either an allogeneic HSCT recipient or a stem cell or donor lymphocyte infusion donor (not recorded which). It is not recorded whose cells these are; they may come from a transplant donor. The genes are TRBV12-3 or TRBV12-4 and TRBJ1-5; D gene ambiguous. Sequenced input: blood, either unsorted or a sorted T cell fraction (not recorded which). The DNA of the CDR3 is TGTGCCAGCAGTTTAGCGCAAACTGATCAGCCCCAGCATTTT. It yields the protein CASSLAQTDQPQHF.